This T cell receptor (beta chain) originates from a study of human T cells and chemical hapten exposure. Overall study: The study traced per-sample TCR yield variation mainly to small differences in pooled library volumes.

This CDR3 contains 17 residues. The V gene end was trimmed by 4 bases and the J gene end by 7 bases; junction bases not matched to a gene: 10. Germline V gene data show CDR1 as SGHTA and CDR2 as FQGTGA. Turning to this clonotype: No antigen is known for it.

Overall study results and limits: TCRs above 1 in 1000 frequency did not change with DPC sensitization.

Unfractionated whole blood was the source of the extracted total RNA. The library attached unique molecular identifiers to individual cDNA molecules. As handled by the study authors: Counting gave a median of around 96,000 TCRs per sample, with values ranging from about 23,224 to 700,000. TCRdb reprocessed the 5' RACE reads with MiXCR, giving one entry per CDR3 protein. What appears here as the V and J calls and clone size reflects TCRdb's work, not the paper's. The sample comprises 110,000 or so distinct CDR3 sequences, 15% to 20% of which are singletons, and approximately 2.6% rests with the top ten.

The clonotype comes from a human donor in good health. The chain is built from TRBV7-3 and TRBJ2-1; 13 positions agree with TRBD2. The chain's CDR3 is CASSSDSTSGRRNEQFF. The DNA of the CDR3 is TGTGCCAGCAGCTCGGATTCGACTAGCGGGAGGAGGAATGAGCAGTTCTTC.